These T cell receptor beta chains were read from a single sample in a study of blood T cell repertoires in COVID-19. Sequencing used immunoSEQ multiplex PCR; TCRdb keeps in-frame clones, though not all of them. The sample shows some 290,000 clones, about nine tenths of them seen only once. The sample comprised peripheral blood. All receptors derive from a woman under 40 with COVID-19, enrolled during active disease. CDR3s include the opening cysteine and the closing phenylalanine or tryptophan. D genes are given only for firm matches. The size field is filled for only some rows; it gives once, few, many or a size class.

j_gene | d_gene | abundance | v_gene | CDR3nt | CDR3aa
TRBJ2-2 | TRBD2 | . | TRBV11-2 | TGTGCCAGCAGCCGCGGGGGGGCGAACACCGGGGAGCTGTTTTTT | CASSRGGANTGELFF
TRBJ2-7 | TRBD2 | once | TRBV4-2 | TGTGCCAGCAGCCAGGAAACCAGCGGGGTTGCCAATTACGAGCAGTACTTC | CASSQETSGVANYEQYF
TRBJ1-4 | TRBD1 | . | TRBV4-1 | TGCGCCAGCAGCCAAGATCTTTTGGGACAGGAGAATGAAAAACTGTTTTTT | CASSQDLLGQENEKLFF
TRBJ1-1 | TRBD1 | . | TRBV2 | TGTGCCAGCAGTGCCCGGGACAGGGGACTCACTGAAGCTTTCTTT | CASSARDRGLTEAFF
TRBJ1-5 | . | . | TRBV2 | TGTGCCAGCAGTGAAGCGGCAGGTTTTCAGCCCCAGCATTTT | CASSEAAGFQPQHF
TRBJ1-4 | . | . | TRBV18 | TGTGCCAGCTCTCCCCCAGGAGGCACCGGAGAAAAACTGTTTTTT | CASSPPGGTGEKLFF
TRBJ2-1 | . | . | TRBV6-5 | TGTGCCAGCAGTTCCTCGACTAGAGGGTCCTACAATGAGCAGTTCTTC | CASSSSTRGSYNEQFF
TRBJ1-2 | . | once | TRBV29-1 | TGCAGCGTTCTCGCAGCAACTACTAACTATGGCTACACCTTC | CSVLAATTNYGYTF
TRBJ2-5 | TRBD2 | . | TRBV20-1 | TGCAGTGCTAGTATCCCTAGCGGGGGGTGGGAGACCCAGTACTTC | CSASIPSGGWETQYF
TRBJ1-2 | . | . | TRBV3-1/TRBV3-2 | TGTGCCAGCAGCACCCCTACAGGGCGAGGGGCCTATGGCTACACCTTC | CASSTPTGRGAYGYTF
TRBJ2-5 | . | once | TRBV10-3 | TGTGCCATCAGGCCCCACGGGACAACAACCCAAGAGACCCAGTACTTC | CAIRPHGTTTQETQYF
TRBJ1-1 | TRBD1 | . | TRBV27 | TGTGCCAGCAGTCTGCGGGACAGGCACACTGAAGCTTTCTTT | CASSLRDRHTEAFF
TRBJ2-1 | TRBD2 | . | TRBV6-5 | TGTGCCAGCAGTTACAGCGGGGGGATCGATGAGCAGTTCTTC | CASSYSGGIDEQFF
TRBJ1-3 | . | . | TRBV20-1 | TGCAGTGCTAGTTGGCAGGGTGCCAACACCATATATTTT | CSASWQGANTIYF
TRBJ1-6 | . | . | TRBV27 | TGTGCCAGCAGTTTATTTACAGGTTTCTCATTAAATTCACCCCTCCACTTT | CASSLFTGFSLNSPLHF